The 2 T cell receptor beta chains below come from one sample, sequenced in a study of neoadjuvant nivolumab and ipilimumab in lung cancer. The protocol was immunoSEQ multiplex PCR, while the TCRdb copy is restricted to in-frame clones and leaves out a portion. The sample yields 5,800 or so clones, about two thirds seen once. The sequencing here drew on tumor tissue, taken after neoadjuvant nivolumab, alone or with ipilimumab, at or shortly before surgery. These receptors were collected from an adult with non-small cell lung cancer.

This clone was seen only once. The chain joins TRBV7-2 to TRBJ2-7, with D perhaps being TRBD1 or TRBD2 (5 bases each). V was clipped by 5 bases and J by 3 bases, with 14 bases between them. The CDR3 runs 14 residues. Germline CDR1 SGHTA, CDR2 FQGNSA. CDR3 DNA: TGTGCCAGCAGCCGCACCGGGACCGACTACGAGCAGTACTTC. It encodes CASSRTGTDYEQYF.

In this sample, this clone turned up a few times. The chain joins TRBV7-8 to TRBJ2-1; TRBD2 agrees at 9 bases. Germline V gene sequence: CDR1 SGHVS, CDR2 FQNEAQ. This CDR3 comprises 14 residues. Trimming at V came to 2 bases and at J to 6 bases, leaving 2 bases not matched to a gene. The CDR3 is CASSLLAGLNEQFF. The CDR3 DNA follows: TGTGCCAGCAGCTTACTAGCGGGGCTCAATGAGCAGTTCTTC.